The present T cell receptor (beta chain) was sequenced within a study of human T cells and chemical hapten exposure. Study findings and constraints: Counts of TCRs above 1 in 1000 frequency stayed unchanged with DPC sensitization.

The CDR3 spans 16 residues. The germline CDR1 and CDR2 sequences are SGHRS and YFSETQ. The V end lost 0 bases, the J end lost 9 bases, and 19 bases lay between the germline ends. Documented time point: patch test 2, 6 weeks after DPC sensitization. The sample's treatment: therapeutic diphenylcyclopropenone sensitization with weekly scalp DPC. TCRdb redid the calling of the RACE reads with MiXCR, one entry per CDR3 protein. Of approximately 120,000 distinct CDR3 sequences in the sample, about a tenth are singletons; the top ten hold 2.5% to 3.5%. This clonotype has more than one count but fewer than ten. The antigen is not known.

The V and J genes are TRBV5-1 and TRBJ2-1; D is perhaps TRBD1 or TRBD2 (5 bases each). The input for sequencing was whole blood, taken in connection with sensitization to the hapten diphenylcyclopropenone (DPC). The TCR comes from a woman in her 40s with alopecia areata. Some clones in this sample may be carry-over from other donors' samples. Here the CDR3 DNA reads TGCGCCAGCAGCTTGGGGACCGGGACCGGATTAGGTGAGCAGTTCTTC. Amino acids: CASSLGTGTGLGEQFF.